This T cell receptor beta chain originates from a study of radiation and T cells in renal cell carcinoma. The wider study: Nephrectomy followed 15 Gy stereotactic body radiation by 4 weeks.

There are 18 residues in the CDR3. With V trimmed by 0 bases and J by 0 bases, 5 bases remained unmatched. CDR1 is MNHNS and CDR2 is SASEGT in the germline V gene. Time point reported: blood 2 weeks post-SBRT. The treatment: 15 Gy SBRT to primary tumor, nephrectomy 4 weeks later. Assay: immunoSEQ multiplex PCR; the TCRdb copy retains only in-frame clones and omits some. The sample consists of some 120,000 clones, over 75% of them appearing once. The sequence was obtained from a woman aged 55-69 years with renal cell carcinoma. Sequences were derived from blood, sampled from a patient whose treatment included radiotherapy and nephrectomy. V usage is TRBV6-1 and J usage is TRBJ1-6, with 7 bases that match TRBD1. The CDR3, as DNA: TGTGCCAGCAGTGAAGCATGGACAGGCAGCTCCTATAATTCACCCCTCCACTTT. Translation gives CASSEAWTGSSYNSPLHF.